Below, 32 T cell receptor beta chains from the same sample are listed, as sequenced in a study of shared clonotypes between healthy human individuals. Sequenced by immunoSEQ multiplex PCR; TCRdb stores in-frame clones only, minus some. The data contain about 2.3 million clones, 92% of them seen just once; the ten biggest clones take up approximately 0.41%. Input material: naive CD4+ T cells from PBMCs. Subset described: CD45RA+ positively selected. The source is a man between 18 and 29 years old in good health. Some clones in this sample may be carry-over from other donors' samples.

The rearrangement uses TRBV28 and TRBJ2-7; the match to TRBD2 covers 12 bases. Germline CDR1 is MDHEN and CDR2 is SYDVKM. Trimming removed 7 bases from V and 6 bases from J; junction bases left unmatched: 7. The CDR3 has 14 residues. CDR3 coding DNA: TGTGCCAGCACCTTGACTAGCGGGAGTAGCGAGCAGTACTTC. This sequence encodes CASTLTSGSSEQYF.

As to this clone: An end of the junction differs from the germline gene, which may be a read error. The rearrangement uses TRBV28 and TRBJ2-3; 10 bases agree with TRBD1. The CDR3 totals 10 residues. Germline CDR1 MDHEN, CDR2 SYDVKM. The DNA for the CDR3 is TGTGCCGGGGGACAGGGGAGACTGTCTTTT. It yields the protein CAGGQGRLSF. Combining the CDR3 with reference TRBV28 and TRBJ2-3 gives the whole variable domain DVKVTQSSRYLVKRTGEKVFLECVQDMDHENMFWYRQDPGLGLRLIYFSYDVKMKEKGDIPEGYSVSREKKERFSLILESASTNQTSMYLCAGGQGRLSFGPGTRLTVL.

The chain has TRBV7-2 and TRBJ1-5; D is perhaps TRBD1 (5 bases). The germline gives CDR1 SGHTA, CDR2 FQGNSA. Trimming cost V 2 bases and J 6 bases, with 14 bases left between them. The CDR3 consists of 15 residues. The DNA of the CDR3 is TGTGCCAGCAGCTTATTGGCCGGGGCGGGTCAGCCCCAGCATTTT. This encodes CASSLLAGAGQPQHF. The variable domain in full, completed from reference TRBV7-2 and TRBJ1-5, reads GAGVSQSPSNKVTEKGKDVELRCDPISGHTALYWYRQSLGQGLEFLIYFQGNSAPDKSGLPSDRFSAERTGGSVSTLTIQRTQQEDSAVYLCASSLLAGAGQPQHFGDGTRLSIL.

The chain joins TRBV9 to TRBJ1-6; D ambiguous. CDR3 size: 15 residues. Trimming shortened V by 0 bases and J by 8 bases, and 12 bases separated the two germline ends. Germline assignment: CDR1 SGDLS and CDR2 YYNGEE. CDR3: CASSVGMGVYSPLHF. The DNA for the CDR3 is TGTGCCAGCAGCGTAGGGATGGGAGTGTATTCACCCCTCCACTTT.

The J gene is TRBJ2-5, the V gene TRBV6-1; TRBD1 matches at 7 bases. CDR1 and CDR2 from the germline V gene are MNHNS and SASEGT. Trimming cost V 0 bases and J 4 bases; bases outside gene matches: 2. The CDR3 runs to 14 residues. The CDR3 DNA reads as TGTGCCAGCAGTGAAGCGGACAGGCGAGAGACCCAGTACTTC. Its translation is CASSEADRRETQYF.

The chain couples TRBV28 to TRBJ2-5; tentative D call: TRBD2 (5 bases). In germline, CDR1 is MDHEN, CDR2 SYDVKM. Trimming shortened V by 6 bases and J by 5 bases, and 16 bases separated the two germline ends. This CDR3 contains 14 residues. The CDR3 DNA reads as TGTGCCAGCAGCAGACTCGGAGGTTCGGAGACCCAGTACTTC. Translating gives CASSRLGGSETQYF.

The CDR3 spells CASTKRVSSYNEQFF. DNA of the CDR3: TGTGCCAGCACTAAACGGGTCAGCTCCTACAATGAGCAGTTCTTC. V gene TRBV6-6 combines with J gene TRBJ2-1; D unclear. Trimming removed 7 bases from V and 0 bases from J, with 13 bases in between. Germline values: CDR1 MNHNY, CDR2 SVGAGI (reference sequence). This CDR3 is built from 15 residues.

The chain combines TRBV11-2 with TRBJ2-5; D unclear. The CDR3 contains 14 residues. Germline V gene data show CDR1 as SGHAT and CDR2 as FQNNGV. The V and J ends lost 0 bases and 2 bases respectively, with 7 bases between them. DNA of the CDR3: TGTGCCAGCAGCTTAGATAGATTTCAAGAGACCCAGTACTTC. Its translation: CASSLDRFQETQYF.

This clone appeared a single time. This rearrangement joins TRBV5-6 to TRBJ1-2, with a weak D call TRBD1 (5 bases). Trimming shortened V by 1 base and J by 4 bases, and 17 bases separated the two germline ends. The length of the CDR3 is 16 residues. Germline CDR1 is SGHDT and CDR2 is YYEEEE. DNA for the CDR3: TGTGCCAGCAGCTTGTTAGGGGACCGAGGCGCCTATGGCTACACCTTC. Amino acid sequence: CASSLLGDRGAYGYTF.

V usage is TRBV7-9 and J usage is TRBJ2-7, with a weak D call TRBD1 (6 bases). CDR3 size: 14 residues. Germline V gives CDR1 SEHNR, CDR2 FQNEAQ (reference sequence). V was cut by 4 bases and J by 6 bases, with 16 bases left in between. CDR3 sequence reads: CASSSTGPRGEQYF. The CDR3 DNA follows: TGTGCCAGCAGCTCGACCGGGCCCAGGGGCGAGCAGTACTTC.

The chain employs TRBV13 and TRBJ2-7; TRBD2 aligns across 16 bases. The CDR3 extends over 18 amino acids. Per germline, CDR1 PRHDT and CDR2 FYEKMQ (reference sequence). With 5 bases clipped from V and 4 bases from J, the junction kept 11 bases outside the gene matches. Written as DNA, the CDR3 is TGTGCCAGCAGCGGGCCGGGACTAGCGGGAGGGGATAGGTACGAGCAGTACTTC. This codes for CASSGPGLAGGDRYEQYF.

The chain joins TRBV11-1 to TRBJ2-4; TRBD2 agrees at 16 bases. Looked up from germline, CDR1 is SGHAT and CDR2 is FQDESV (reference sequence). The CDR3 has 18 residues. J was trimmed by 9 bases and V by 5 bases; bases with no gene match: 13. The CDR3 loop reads CASSPLPGLAGGTVIQYF. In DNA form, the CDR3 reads TGTGCCAGCAGCCCCCTGCCGGGACTAGCGGGAGGGACCGTCATTCAGTACTTC.

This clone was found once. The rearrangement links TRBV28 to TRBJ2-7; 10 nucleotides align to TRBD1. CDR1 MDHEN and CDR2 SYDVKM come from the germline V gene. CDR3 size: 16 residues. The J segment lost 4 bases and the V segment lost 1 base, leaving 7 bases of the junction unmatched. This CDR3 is CASSLSKTGGGYEQYF. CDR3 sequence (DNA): TGTGCCAGCAGTTTATCAAAGACAGGGGGCGGTTACGAGCAGTACTTC.

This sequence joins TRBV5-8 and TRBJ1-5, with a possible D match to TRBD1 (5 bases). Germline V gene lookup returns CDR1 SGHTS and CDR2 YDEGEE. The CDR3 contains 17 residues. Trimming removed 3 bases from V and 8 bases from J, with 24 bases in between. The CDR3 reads CASSSRGQGPRWEPQHF. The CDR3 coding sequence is TGTGCCAGCAGCTCCCGAGGGCAGGGACCCCGGTGGGAGCCCCAGCATTTT. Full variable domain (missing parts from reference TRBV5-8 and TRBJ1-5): EAGVTQSPTHLIKTRGQQATLRCSPISGHTSVYWYQQALGLGLQFLLWYDEGEERNRGNFPPRFSGRQFPNYSSELNVNALELEDSALYLCASSSRGQGPRWEPQHFGDGTRLSIL.

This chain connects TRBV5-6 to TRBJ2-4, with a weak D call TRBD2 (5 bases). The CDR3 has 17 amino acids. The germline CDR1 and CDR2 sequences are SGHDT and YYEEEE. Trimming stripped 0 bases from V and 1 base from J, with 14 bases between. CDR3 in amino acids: CASSLGPGVLAKNIQYF. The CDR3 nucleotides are TGTGCCAGCAGCTTGGGTCCCGGGGTCCTCGCCAAAAACATTCAGTACTTC.

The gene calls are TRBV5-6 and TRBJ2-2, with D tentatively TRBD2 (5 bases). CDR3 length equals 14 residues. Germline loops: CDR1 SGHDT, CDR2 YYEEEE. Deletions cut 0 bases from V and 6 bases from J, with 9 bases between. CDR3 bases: TGTGCCAGCAGCTTGGCGGGAACTCCCGGGGAGCTGTTTTTT. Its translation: CASSLAGTPGELFF.

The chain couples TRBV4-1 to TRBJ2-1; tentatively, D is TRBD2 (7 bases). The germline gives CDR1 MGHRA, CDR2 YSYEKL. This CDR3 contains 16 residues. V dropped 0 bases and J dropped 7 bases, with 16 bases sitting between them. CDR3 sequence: CASSQEGAGALNEQFF. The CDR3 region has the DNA TGCGCCAGCAGCCAAGAGGGGGCGGGAGCGCTTAATGAGCAGTTCTTC.

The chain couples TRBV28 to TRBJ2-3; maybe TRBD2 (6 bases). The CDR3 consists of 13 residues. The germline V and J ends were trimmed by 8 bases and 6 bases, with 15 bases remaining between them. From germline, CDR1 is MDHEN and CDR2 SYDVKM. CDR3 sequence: CASRERLLDTQYF. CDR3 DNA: TGTGCCAGCCGGGAGCGGCTTCTGGATACGCAGTATTTT. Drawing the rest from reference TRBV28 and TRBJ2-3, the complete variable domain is DVKVTQSSRYLVKRTGEKVFLECVQDMDHENMFWYRQDPGLGLRLIYFSYDVKMKEKGDIPEGYSVSREKKERFSLILESASTNQTSMYLCASRERLLDTQYFGPGTRLTVL.

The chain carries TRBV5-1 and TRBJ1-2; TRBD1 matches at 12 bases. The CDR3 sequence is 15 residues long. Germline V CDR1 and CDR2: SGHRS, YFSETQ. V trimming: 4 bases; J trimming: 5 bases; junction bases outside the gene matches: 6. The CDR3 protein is CASSRGTGGNYGYTF. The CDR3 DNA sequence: TGCGCCAGCAGCAGGGGGACAGGGGGCAATTATGGCTACACCTTC.

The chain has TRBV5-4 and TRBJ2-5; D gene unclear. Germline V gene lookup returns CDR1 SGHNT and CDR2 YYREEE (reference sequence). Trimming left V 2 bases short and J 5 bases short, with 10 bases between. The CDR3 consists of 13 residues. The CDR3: CASSLGFRETQYF. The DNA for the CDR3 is TGTGCCAGCAGCTTAGGGTTTAGGGAGACCCAGTACTTC.

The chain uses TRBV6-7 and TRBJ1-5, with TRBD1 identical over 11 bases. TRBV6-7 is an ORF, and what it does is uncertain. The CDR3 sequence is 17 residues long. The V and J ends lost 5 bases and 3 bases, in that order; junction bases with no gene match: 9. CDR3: CASSTTGTGGHNQPQHF. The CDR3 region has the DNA TGTGCCAGCAGTACCACCGGGACAGGGGGACACAATCAGCCCCAGCATTTT.

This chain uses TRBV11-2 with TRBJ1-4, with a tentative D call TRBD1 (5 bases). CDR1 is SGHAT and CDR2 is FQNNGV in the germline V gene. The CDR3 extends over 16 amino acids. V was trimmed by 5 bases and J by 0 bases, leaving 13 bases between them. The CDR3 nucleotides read TGTGCCAGCAGCCCTCACGCAGGGTCAACTAATGAAAAACTGTTTTTT. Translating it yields CASSPHAGSTNEKLFF.

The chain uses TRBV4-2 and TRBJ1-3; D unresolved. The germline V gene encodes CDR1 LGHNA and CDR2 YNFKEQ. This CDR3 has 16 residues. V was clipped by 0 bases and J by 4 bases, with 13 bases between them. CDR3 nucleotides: TGTGCCAGCAGCCAAGATACGAGCCGCTCCGGAAACACCATATATTTT. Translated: CASSQDTSRSGNTIYF.

CDR3 nucleotides: TGTGCCAGCAGCTCTAGCCCCGGTCTGGGCGGGCAAGAGACCCAGTACTTC. Residues: CASSSSPGLGGQETQYF. The rearrangement links TRBV11-1 to TRBJ2-5, with D possibly matching TRBD2 (5 bases). The V gene lost 4 bases and the J gene lost 2 bases, with 20 bases spanning the gap. Germline CDR1 SGHAT, CDR2 FQDESV (reference sequence). The CDR3 length is 17 residues.

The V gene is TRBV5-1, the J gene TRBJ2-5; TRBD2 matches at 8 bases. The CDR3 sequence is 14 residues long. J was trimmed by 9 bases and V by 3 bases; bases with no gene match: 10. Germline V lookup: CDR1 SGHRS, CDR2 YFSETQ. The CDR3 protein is CASSSPGMREAQYF. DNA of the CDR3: TGCGCCAGCAGCTCGCCCGGTATGCGGGAGGCCCAGTACTTC.

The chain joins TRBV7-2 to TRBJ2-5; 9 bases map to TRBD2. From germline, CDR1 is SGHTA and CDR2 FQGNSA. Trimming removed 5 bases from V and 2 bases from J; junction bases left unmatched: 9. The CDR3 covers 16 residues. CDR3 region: CASSLRTSALQETQYF. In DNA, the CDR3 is TGTGCCAGCAGCCTCCGGACTAGCGCCCTTCAAGAGACCCAGTACTTC.

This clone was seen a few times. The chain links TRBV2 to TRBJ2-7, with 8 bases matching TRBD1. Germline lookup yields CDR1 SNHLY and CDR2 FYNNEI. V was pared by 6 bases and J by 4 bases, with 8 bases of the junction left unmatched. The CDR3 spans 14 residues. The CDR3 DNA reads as TGTGCCAGCAGCGGCAGGGGGCTGATATACGAGCAGTACTTC. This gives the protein CASSGRGLIYEQYF.

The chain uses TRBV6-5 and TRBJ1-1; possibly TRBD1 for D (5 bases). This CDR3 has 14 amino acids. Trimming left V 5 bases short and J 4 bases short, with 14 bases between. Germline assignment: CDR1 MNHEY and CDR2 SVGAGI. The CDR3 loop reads CASSADIYGTEAFF. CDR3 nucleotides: TGTGCCAGCAGTGCGGACATATACGGCACTGAAGCTTTCTTT.

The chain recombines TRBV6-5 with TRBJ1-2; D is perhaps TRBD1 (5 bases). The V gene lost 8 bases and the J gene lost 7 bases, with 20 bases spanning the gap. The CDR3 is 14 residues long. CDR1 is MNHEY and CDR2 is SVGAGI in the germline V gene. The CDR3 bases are TGTGCCAGCCTCCGCGGTCGGGGGGACGGTGGCTACACCTTC. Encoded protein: CASLRGRGDGGYTF.

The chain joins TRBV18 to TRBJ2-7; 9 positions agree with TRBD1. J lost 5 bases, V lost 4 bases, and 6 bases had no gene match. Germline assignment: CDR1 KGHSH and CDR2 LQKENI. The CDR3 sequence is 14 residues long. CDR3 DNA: TGTGCCAGCTCACGGGACAGGGTTCCCGACGAGCAGTACTTC. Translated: CASSRDRVPDEQYF.

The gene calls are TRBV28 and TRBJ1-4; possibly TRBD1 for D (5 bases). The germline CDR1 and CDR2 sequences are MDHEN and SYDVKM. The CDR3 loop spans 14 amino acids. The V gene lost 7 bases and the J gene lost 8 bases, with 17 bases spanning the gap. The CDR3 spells CASTRQLGLEKLFF. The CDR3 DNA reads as TGTGCCAGCACCAGACAGTTGGGGTTAGAAAAACTGTTTTTT.

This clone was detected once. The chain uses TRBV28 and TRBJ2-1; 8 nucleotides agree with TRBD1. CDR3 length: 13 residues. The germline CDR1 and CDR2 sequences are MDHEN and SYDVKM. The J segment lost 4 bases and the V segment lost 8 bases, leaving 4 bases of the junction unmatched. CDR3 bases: TGTGCCAGCCTCCGGACAGGGTACAATGAGCAGTTCTTC. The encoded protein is CASLRTGYNEQFF.